The clone carrying this T cell receptor (beta chain) is labeled as medium-sized (0.01 to 0.1%). Generated by immunoSEQ multiplex PCR, the TCRdb table keeps only in-frame clones and is missing some. The sample lists around 22,000 clones; about nine tenths were seen once. This specimen comes from a study of blood T cell repertoires in COVID-19. Germline lookup yields CDR1 SGHVS and CDR2 FQNEAQ. V lost 1 base to trimming and J lost 8 bases, with 11 bases between them. CDR3 size: 13 residues. Sequenced: peripheral blood. This clonotype was obtained from a human donor with active COVID-19. The donor label of this sample is uncertain. The genes are TRBV7-8 and TRBJ1-2; D is ambiguous. CDR3 sequence: CASSLGLEKGYTF. CDR3 nucleotides: TGTGCCAGCAGCTTAGGATTGGAGAAAGGCTACACCTTC.